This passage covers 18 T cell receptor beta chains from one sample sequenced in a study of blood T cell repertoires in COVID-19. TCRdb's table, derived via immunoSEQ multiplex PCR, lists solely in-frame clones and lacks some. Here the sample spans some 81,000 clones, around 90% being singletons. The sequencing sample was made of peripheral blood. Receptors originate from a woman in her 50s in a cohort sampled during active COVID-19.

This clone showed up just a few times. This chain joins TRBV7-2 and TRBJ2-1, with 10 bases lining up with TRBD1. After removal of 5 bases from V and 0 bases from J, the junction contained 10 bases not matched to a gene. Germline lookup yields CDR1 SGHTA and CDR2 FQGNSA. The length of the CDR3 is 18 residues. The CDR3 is CASSPPGQGWSSYNEQFF. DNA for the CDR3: TGTGCCAGCAGCCCCCCGGGACAGGGGTGGTCCTCCTACAATGAGCAGTTCTTC. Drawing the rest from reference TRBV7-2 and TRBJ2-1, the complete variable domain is GAGVSQSPSNKVTEKGKDVELRCDPISGHTALYWYRQSLGQGLEFLIYFQGNSAPDKSGLPSDRFSAERTGGSVSTLTIQRTQQEDSAVYLCASSPPGQGWSSYNEQFFGPGTRLTVL.

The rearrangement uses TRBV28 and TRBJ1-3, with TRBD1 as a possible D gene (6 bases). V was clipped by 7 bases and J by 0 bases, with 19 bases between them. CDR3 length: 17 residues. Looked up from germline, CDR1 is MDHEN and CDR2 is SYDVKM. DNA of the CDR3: TGTGCCAGCAAAACCACCCCAGGGGCCCGCTCTGGAAACACCATATATTTT. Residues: CASKTTPGARSGNTIYF.

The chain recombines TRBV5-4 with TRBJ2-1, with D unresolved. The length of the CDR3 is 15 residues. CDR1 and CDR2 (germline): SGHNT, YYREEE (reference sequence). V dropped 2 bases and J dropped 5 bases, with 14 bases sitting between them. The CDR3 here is CASSFRLGLDNEQFF. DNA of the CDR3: TGTGCCAGCAGCTTCCGACTCGGTTTGGACAATGAGCAGTTCTTC.

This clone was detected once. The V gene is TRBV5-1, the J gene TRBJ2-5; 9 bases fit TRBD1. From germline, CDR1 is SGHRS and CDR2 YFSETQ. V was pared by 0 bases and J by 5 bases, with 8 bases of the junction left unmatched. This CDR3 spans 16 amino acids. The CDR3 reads CASSLADTGGGETQYF. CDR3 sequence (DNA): TGCGCCAGCAGCTTGGCCGACACAGGGGGCGGTGAGACCCAGTACTTC.

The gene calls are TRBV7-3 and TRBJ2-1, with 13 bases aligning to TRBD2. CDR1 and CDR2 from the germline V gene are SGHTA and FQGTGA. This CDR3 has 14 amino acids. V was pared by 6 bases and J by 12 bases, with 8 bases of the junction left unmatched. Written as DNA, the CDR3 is TGTGCCAGCAGTTCCGGGACTAGCGGGACGGGGCAGTTCTTC. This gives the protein CASSSGTSGTGQFF.

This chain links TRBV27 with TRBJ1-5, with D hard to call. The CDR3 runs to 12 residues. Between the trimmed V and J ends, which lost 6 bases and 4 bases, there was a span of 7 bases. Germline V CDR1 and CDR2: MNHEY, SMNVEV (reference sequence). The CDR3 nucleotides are TGTGCCAGCAGCACGAGTAATCAGCCCCAGCATTTT. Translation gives CASSTSNQPQHF.

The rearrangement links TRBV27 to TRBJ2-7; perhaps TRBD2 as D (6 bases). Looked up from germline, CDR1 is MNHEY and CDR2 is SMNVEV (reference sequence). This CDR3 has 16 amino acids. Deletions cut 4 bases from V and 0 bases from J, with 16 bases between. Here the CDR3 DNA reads TGTGCCAGCAGTTCGAATGGGGAGGTAAGCTCCTACGAGCAGTACTTC. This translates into CASSSNGEVSSYEQYF.

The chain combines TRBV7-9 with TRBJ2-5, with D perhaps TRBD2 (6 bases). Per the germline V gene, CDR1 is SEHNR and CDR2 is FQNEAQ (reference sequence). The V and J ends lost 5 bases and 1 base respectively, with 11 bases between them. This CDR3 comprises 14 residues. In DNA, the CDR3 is TGTGCCAGCAGCCCGGACTACCCCCAAGAGACCCAGTACTTC. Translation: CASSPDYPQETQYF.

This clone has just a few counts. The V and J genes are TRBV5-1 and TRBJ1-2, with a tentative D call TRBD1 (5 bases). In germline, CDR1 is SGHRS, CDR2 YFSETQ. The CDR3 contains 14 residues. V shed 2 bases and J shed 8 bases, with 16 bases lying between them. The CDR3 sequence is CASSFGDSGGGYTF. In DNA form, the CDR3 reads TGCGCCAGCAGCTTCGGGGACTCCGGTGGGGGCTACACCTTC.

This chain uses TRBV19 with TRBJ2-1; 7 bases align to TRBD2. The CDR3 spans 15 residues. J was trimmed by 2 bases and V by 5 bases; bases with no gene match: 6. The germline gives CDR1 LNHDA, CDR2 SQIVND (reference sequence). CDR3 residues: CASSPPGLPYNEQFF. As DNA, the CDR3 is TGTGCCAGTAGTCCGCCGGGACTACCCTACAATGAGCAGTTCTTC.

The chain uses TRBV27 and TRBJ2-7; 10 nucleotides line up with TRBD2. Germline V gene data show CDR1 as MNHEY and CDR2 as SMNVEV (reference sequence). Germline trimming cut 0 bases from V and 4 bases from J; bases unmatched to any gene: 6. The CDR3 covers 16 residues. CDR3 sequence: CASSLSGAGGVYEQYF. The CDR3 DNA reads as TGTGCCAGCAGTTTATCGGGAGCGGGAGGGGTGTACGAGCAGTACTTC.

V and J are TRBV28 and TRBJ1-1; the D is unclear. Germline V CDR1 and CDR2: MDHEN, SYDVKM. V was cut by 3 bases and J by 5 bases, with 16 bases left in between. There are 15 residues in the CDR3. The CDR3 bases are TGTGCCAGCAGTTTCCCGGGGAGTAGGATGACTGAAGCTTTCTTT. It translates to CASSFPGSRMTEAFF.

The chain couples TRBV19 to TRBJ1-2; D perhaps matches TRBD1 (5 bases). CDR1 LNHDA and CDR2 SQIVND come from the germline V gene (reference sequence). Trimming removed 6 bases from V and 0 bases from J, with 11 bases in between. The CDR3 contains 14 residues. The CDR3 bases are TGTGCCAGTAGGCTGGACACTTCTAACTATGGCTACACCTTC. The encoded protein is CASRLDTSNYGYTF. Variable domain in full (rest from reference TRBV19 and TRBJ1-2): DGGITQSPKYLFRKEGQNVTLSCEQNLNHDAMYWYRQDPGQGLRLIYYSQIVNDFQKGDIAEGYSVSREKKESFPLTVTSAQKNPTAFYLCASRLDTSNYGYTFGSGTRLTVV.

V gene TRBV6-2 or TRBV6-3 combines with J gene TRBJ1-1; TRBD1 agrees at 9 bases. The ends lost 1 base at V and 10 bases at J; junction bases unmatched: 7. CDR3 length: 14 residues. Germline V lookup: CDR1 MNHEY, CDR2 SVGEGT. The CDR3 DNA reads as TGTGCCAGCAGTTACTTCCGGGACAGGGTGGTAGCTTTCTTT. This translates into CASSYFRDRVVAFF.

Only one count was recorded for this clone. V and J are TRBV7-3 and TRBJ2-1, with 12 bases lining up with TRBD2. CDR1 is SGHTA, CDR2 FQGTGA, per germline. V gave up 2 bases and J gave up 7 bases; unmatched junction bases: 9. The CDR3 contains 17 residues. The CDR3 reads CASSLASSGRARNEQFF. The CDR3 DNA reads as TGTGCCAGCAGCTTAGCTTCTAGCGGGAGGGCCAGAAATGAGCAGTTCTTC.

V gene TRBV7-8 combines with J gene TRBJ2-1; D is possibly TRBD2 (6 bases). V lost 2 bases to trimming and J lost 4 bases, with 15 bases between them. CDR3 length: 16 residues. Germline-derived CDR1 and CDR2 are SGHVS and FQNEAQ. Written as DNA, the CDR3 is TGTGCCAGCAGCTTACGCGGGACCCCCCCATACAATGAGCAGTTCTTC. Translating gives CASSLRGTPPYNEQFF.

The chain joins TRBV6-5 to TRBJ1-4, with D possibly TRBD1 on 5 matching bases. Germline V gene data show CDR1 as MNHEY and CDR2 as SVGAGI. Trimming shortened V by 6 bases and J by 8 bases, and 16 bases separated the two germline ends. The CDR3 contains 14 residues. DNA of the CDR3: TGTGCCAGCAGGGGATGGAGGGGCGGGGAAAAACTGTTTTTT. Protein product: CASRGWRGGEKLFF.

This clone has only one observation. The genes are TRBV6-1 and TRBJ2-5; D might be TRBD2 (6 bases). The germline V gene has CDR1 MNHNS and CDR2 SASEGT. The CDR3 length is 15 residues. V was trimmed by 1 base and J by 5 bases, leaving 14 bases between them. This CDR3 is CASSEGGRMWETQYF. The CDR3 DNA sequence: TGTGCCAGCAGTGAAGGAGGGAGGATGTGGGAGACCCAGTACTTC.